This TCR beta chain was identified during a study of beta chain features in type 1 diabetes. Regarding the study as a whole: Across patients, naive, central memory and Treg TCRB repertoires exhibited apparently greater similarity than was observed across healthy donors. The study left unresolved whether HLA type influences TCRB rearrangement.

Sequenced material consisted of expressed TCRB transcripts (all of the isolated RNA was reverse transcribed). TCRdb keeps only in-frame clones here, not all; method: immunoSEQ multiplex PCR. The profile shows about 59,000 clones, approximately 59% of them singletons. On this clone: The antigen remains unidentified.

V was shortened by 5 bases and J by 1 base, with 14 bases between the two germline ends. The CDR3 length is 15 residues. CDR1 and CDR2 (germline): SGHVS, FQNEAQ. The chain carries TRBV7-8 and TRBJ1-1; D is unresolved. This receptor was identified in a young woman in good health. The sequenced material came from Tregs from blood. DNA for the CDR3: TGTGCCAGCAGCAAAGCCCGCCTCCAGAACACTGAAGCTTTCTTT. It codes for CASSKARLQNTEAFF.